The T cell receptor (beta chain) described here comes from a study of blood T cells in healthy people across ages. Then a second PCR, running roughly 7 to 11 cycles, was carried out with a sample-barcoded 5' primer and a J-beta primer mix. In TCRdb, the 5' RACE reads were re-called with MiXCR into one record per CDR3 protein. The sample has 1.5 million to 2 million distinct CDR3 sequences; about 30% are singletons. The CDR3 runs to 13 residues. Germline V gene sequence: CDR1 SQVTM, CDR2 ANQGSEA. Trimming left V 4 bases short and J 5 bases short, with 11 bases between. The sequence was obtained from a woman younger than 45 in good health. This chain joins TRBV29-1 and TRBJ2-2; D perhaps matches TRBD1 (8 bases). Sequenced material: blood. This CDR3 reads CSVAQGGTGELFF. CDR3 in DNA: TGCAGCGTTGCACAGGGGGGGACCGGGGAGCTGTTTTTT.